This TCR beta chain originates from a study of cytomegalovirus exposure and HLA in healthy donors. Vbeta (60) and Jbeta (13) primers were used in the PCR. Data came from immunoSEQ multiplex PCR; TCRdb stores just in-frame clones and leaves some out. Found here are roughly 290,000 clones, about four fifths of them singletons; the top ten hold about 0.29%. General study findings and limits: In terms of immune exposure information, only CMV serostatus was available. A later analysis, which compared TCR beta chains of equal frequency, found the HLA-associated ones more clonally expanded. In an earlier analysis, about 87% or about 30%: the productive usage of most TCR beta V segments. There were under 200 TCR beta chains listed as cytomegalovirus-associated.

Germline V CDR1 and CDR2: MDHEN, SYDVKM. V dropped 2 bases and J dropped 0 bases, with 13 bases sitting between them. CDR3 size: 16 residues. About this clone itself: Its antigen is as yet unknown.

The chain recombines TRBV28 with TRBJ1-1; unclear D gene. Material: PBMCs. This sequence originates from a girl aged 2-15 years in good health and CMV-seronegative. CDR3 region: CASSLIQIYMNTEAFF. The CDR3 coding sequence is TGTGCCAGCAGTTTAATCCAGATTTACATGAACACTGAAGCTTTCTTT.